These T cell receptor beta chains were read from a single sample in a study of blood T cell repertoires in COVID-19. Clones were read by immunoSEQ multiplex PCR, and TCRdb kept only the in-frame ones, dropping some. The sample has 95,000 to 120,000 clones, around 84% seen once. The sample was peripheral blood. Every receptor here comes from a human donor in a cohort sampled during active COVID-19. Both conserved end residues are part of each CDR3. The D gene is left open where the match is weak. Not all rows give a size; the values are once, few, many and, for expanded clones, a class.

D gene | J gene | V gene | clone size | CDR3 DNA | CDR3 protein
NA | TRBJ1-4 | TRBV7-9 | NA | TGTGCCAGCAGCCCCTCCAGGGCACGGAATGAAAAACTGTTTTTT | CASSPSRARNEKLFF
NA | TRBJ2-5 | TRBV28 | NA | TGTGCCAGCAGTTTAGTGGGGGGGGCAGAAGAGACCCAGTACTTC | CASSLVGGAEETQYF
NA | TRBJ2-2 | TRBV12-5 | NA | TGTGCTAGTGCACTACAGGTTTGGCGTCCCACCGGGGAGCTGTTTTTT | CASALQVWRPTGELFF
NA | TRBJ1-5 | TRBV19 | NA | TGTGCCAGTAGTATAGACGGCAGGGGAACTAGGCAGCCCCAGCATTTT | CASSIDGRGTRQPQHF
NA | TRBJ2-4 | TRBV25-1 | NA | TGTGCCAGCAGTTCGGACATAAAAGGGGACATTCAGTACTTC | CASSSDIKGDIQYF
NA | TRBJ1-1 | TRBV28 | NA | TGTGCCAGCAGCCCTATGAACACTGAAGCTTTCTTT | CASSPMNTEAFF
NA | TRBJ2-3 | TRBV15 | NA | TGTGCCACCAGCCGACCAGACAGTGGTAGAGATACGCAGTATTTT | CATSRPDSGRDTQYF
NA | TRBJ2-2 | TRBV24-1 | NA | TGTGCCACCAGTGACGCCGGGACAACGAACACCGGGGAGCTGTTTTTT | CATSDAGTTNTGELFF
NA | TRBJ1-1 | TRBV19 | NA | TGTGCCAGTACACTGGAGGGCACTGAAGCTTTCTTT | CASTLEGTEAFF
TRBD2 | TRBJ2-5 | TRBV19 | NA | TGTGCCAGTAGTACCCGGACTAGCGGGGGCGGGGAGACCCAGTACTTC | CASSTRTSGGGETQYF
TRBD1 | TRBJ2-7 | TRBV12-3/TRBV12-4 | NA | TGTGCCAGCAGCCAGGGGGTTTACGAGCAGTACTTC | CASSQGVYEQYF
NA | TRBJ1-5 | TRBV21-1 | many | TGTGCCAGCAACCGGACTAAGGACGACGAAACCGATAATCAGCCCCAGCATTTT | CASNRTKDDETDNQPQHF
NA | TRBJ2-7 | TRBV6-5 | few | TGTGCCAGCAGTCCCGACAGGACCTACGAGCAGTACTTC | CASSPDRTYEQYF
NA | TRBJ2-3 | TRBV3-1/TRBV3-2 | NA | TGTGCCAGCAGCCAAGCGGGGAGCACAGATACGCAGTATTTT | CASSQAGSTDTQYF
NA | TRBJ2-1 | TRBV6-6 | NA | TGTGCCAGCGATCCGACAGGTTACAATGAGCAGTTCTTC | CASDPTGYNEQFF
NA | TRBJ2-1 | TRBV6-1 | NA | TGTGCCAGCAGTGAATCCCCCCCCAGGGGGGATGAGCAGTTCTTC | CASSESPPRGDEQFF
NA | TRBJ2-1 | TRBV6-2/TRBV6-3 | NA | TGTGCCAGCAGTTACTCAAACTACTTTTTGGAGCAGTTCTTC | CASSYSNYFLEQFF
NA | TRBJ2-6 | TRBV4-1 | NA | TGCGCCAGCAGCCAACCGGCGGCTGGGGCCAACGTCCTGACTTTC | CASSQPAAGANVLTF
NA | TRBJ1-1 | TRBV6-4 | NA | TGTGCCAGCAGTGAAACAGTTAACACTGAAGCTTTCTTT | CASSETVNTEAFF
NA | TRBJ1-3 | TRBV4-1 | once | TGCGCCAGCAGCCAAGCCCTGGTAGGGGGCTCTGGAAACACCATATATTTT | CASSQALVGGSGNTIYF
TRBD1 | TRBJ1-5 | TRBV20-1 | once | TGCAGGGAGACAGGGGTTCAGCCCCAGCATTTT | CRETGVQPQHF
NA | TRBJ1-3 | TRBV23-1 | NA | TGCGCCAGCATGTTCGGTGGCGGGACTGGAAACACCATATATTTT | CASMFGGGTGNTIYF
NA | TRBJ1-1 | TRBV5-1 | NA | TGCGCCAGCAGCAACGGAAGGGGAGCTTTCTTT | CASSNGRGAFF
NA | TRBJ1-1 | TRBV3-1/TRBV3-2 | few | TGTGCCAGCAGCCAAGGGTCGAGCACTGAAGCTTTCTTT | CASSQGSSTEAFF
TRBD1 | TRBJ1-1 | TRBV18 | NA | TGTGCCAGCTCACCAGCCCGGGACAGCGAGGAAGCTTTCTTT | CASSPARDSEEAFF